The present T cell receptor beta chain was sequenced within a study of blood T cell repertoires in COVID-19. The V end lost 7 bases, the J end lost 7 bases, and 13 bases lay between the germline ends. Germline CDR1 SEHNR, CDR2 FQNEAQ (reference sequence). The CDR3 consists of 12 residues. The sample holds one count of this clone. Participants were aged about 18 to 90 years from more than 20 US areas. Authors' analysis steps: Amplification from reference gene primers served as the basis for estimated nucleated cell counts. Clones were read by immunoSEQ multiplex PCR, and TCRdb kept only the in-frame ones, dropping some. From that table come the V and J calls and clone size; the DNA was used to work out D and trimming. This table has approximately 170,000 clones, around 80% appearing once.

The rearrangement links TRBV7-9 to TRBJ2-5; no clear D. The sequenced material came from PBMCs or T cells enriched from blood (not recorded which). The origin of this receptor is a woman aged 45-65 years who had recovered from COVID-19. The CDR3 loop reads CASNPNYGTQYF. CDR3 DNA: TGTGCCAGCAACCCTAATTACGGGACCCAGTACTTC.